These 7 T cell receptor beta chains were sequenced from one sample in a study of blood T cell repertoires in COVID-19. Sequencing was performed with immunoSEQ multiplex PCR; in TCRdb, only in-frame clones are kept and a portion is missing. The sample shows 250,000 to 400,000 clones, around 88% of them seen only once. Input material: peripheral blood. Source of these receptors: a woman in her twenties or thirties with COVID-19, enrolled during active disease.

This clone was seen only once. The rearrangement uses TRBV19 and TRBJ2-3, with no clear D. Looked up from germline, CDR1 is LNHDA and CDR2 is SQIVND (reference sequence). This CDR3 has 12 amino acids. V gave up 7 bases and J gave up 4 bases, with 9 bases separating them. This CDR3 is CASNYGSDTQYF. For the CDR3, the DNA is TGTGCCAGTAATTACGGGTCAGATACGCAGTATTTT.

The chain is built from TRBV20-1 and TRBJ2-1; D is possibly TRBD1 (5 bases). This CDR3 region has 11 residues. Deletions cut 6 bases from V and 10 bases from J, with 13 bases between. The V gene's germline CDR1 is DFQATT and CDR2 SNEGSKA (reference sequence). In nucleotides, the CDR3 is TGCAGTGCCTTTACAGGTGCCGAGCAGTTCTTC. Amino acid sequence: CSAFTGAEQFF.

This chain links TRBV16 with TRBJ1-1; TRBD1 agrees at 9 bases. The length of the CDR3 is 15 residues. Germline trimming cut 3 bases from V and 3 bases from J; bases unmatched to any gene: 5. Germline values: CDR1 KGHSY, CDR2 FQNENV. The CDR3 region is CASSQSWTGDTEAFF. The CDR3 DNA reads TGTGCCAGCAGCCAGTCTTGGACAGGGGACACTGAAGCTTTCTTT.

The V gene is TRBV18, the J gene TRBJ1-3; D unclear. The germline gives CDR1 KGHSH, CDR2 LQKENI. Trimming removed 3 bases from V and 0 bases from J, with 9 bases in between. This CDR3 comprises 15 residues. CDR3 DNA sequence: TGTGCCAGCTCACCTACCGTGAGCTCTGGAAACACCATATATTTT. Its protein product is CASSPTVSSGNTIYF.

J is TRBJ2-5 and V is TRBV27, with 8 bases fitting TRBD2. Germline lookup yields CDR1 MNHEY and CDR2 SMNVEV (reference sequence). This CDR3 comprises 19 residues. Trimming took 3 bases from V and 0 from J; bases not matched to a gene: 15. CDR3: CASSFYPPVAGGHQETQYF. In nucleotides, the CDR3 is TGTGCCAGCAGTTTTTACCCCCCAGTTGCGGGGGGCCACCAAGAGACCCAGTACTTC.

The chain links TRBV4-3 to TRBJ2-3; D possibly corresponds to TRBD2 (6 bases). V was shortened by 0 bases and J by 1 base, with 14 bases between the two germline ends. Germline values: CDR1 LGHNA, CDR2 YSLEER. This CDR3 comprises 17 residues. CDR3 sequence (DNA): TGCGCCAGCAGCCAAGAAATCCTAGGCGGGGGCACAGATACGCAGTATTTT. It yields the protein CASSQEILGGGTDTQYF.

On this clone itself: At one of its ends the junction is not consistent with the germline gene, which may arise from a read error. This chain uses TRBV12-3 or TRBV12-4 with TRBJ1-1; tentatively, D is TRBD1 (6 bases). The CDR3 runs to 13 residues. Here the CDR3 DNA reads TGTGCCAGCAGTCTAGCGGGGGCTGGAGGAGCTTTCTTT. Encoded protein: CASSLAGAGGAFF.